This T cell receptor beta chain was captured by sequencing in a study of blood T cell repertoires in COVID-19. Profiling relied on immunoSEQ multiplex PCR, and the TCRdb table lists in-frame clones only, not all of them. There are 350,000 to 450,000 clones in the sample; 85% occur only once, and about 3.6% lies in the top ten. The sample comprised peripheral blood. The TCR comes from a woman aged 18-30 years with acute or convalescent COVID-19.

The CDR3 bases are TGTGCCAGCAGCAAGGGGGGGGGCTATGGCTACACCTTC. Its protein product is CASSKGGGYGYTF. The chain employs TRBV5-4 and TRBJ1-2, with a possible D match to TRBD1 (6 bases). Trimming cost V 4 bases and J 4 bases, with 11 bases left between them. Germline assignment: CDR1 SGHNT and CDR2 YYREEE (reference sequence). The CDR3 has 13 amino acids.